This T cell receptor (beta chain) originates from a study of T-cell reconstitution after alpha-beta-depleted transplantation in children. The sample holds a few counts of this clonotype. The authors prepared the TCRbeta library with unique molecular identifiers. In TCRdb, the PCR reads were re-called with MiXCR into one record per CDR3 protein. Of hundreds of thousands of distinct CDR3 sequences listed, 20% to 25% are singletons. This clonotype was sampled from a boy younger than two who had a stem cell transplant for acute myeloid leukemia, so the T cells may come from the graft donor. The sequencing here drew on PBMCs, mostly from graft donor cells, taken 360 days after TCRalphabeta/CD19-depleted stem cell transplant.

CDR3 sequence (DNA): TGCAGTGCTCCTCGCCAGCTCGGCACAGATACGCAGTATTTT. Protein product: CSAPRQLGTDTQYF. This chain uses TRBV20-1 with TRBJ2-3; no clear D. Germline CDR1 is DFQATT and CDR2 is SNEGSKA (reference sequence). The CDR3 sequence is 14 residues long. Trimming left V 5 bases short and J 1 base short, with 13 bases between.